This T cell receptor beta chain was observed in a study of beta chain features in type 1 diabetes. Germline V CDR1 and CDR2: MDHEN, SYDVKM. The CDR3 contains 16 residues. V shed 6 bases and J 3 bases; nucleotides not matched to a gene: 13. A word on this clone: Its matching antigen is unknown.

Study-wide findings and caveats: In all four CD4+ subsets, TCRB CDR3 length was significantly, moderately reduced in type 1 diabetes. cDNA-based sequencing might over-represent cells highly expressing TCR. More deletions and fewer insertions at VDJ junctions were seen in type 1 diabetes patients.

Expressed TCRB transcripts got sequenced, as all isolated RNA was reverse transcribed. Produced via immunoSEQ multiplex PCR; TCRdb's table is partial and in-frame only. The sample records about 340,000 clones, roughly 12% being singletons. The collection from each donor was one heparinised blood draw averaging about 110 mL. The chain is built from TRBV28 and TRBJ2-7; 8 bases map to TRBD1. This TCR came from a woman between 18 and 29 years old with type 1 diabetes. Input material: naive CD4+ T cells from blood. CDR3 region: CASSQEGQGNRYEQYF. The CDR3 nucleotides are TGTGCCAGCAGCCAAGAAGGACAGGGTAATCGCTACGAGCAGTACTTC.